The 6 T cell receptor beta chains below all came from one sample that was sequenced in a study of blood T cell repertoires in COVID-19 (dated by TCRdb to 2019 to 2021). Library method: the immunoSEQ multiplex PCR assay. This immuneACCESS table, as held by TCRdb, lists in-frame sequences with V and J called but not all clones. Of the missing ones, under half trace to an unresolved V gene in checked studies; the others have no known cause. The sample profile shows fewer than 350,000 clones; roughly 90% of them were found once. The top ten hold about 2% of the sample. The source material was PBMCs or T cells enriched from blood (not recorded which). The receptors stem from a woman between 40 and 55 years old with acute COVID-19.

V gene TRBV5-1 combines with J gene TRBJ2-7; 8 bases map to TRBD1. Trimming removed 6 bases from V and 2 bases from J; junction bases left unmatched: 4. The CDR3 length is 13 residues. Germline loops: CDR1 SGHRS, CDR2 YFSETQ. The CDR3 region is CASKGQGPYEQYF. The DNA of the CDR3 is TGCGCCAGCAAAGGACAGGGACCCTACGAGCAGTACTTC.

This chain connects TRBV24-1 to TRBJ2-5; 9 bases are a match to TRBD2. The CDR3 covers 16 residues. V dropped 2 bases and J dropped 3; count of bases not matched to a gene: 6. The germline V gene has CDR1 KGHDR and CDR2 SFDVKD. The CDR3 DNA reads TGTGCCACCAGTGATTCCGCGGGGGGGCCTAAAGAGACCCAGTACTTC. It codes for CATSDSAGGPKETQYF.

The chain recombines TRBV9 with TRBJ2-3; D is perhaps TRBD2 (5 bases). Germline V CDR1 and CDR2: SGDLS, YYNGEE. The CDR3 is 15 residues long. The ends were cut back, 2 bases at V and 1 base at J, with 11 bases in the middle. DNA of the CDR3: TGTGCCAGCAGCGTCCAGGCCGGGGGCACAGATACGCAGTATTTT. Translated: CASSVQAGGTDTQYF.

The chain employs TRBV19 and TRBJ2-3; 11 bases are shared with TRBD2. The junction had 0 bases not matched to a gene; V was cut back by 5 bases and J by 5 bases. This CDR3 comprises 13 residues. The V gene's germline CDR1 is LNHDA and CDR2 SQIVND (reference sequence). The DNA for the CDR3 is TGTGCCAGTAGTGGACTAGCGGGAGATACGCAGTATTTT. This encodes CASSGLAGDTQYF.

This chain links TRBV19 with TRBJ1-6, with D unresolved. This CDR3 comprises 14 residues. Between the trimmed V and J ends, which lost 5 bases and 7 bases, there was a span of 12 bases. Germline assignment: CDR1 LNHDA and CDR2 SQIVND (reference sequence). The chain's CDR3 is CASSSGLPNSPLHF. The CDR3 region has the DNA TGTGCCAGTAGTTCCGGACTGCCCAATTCACCCCTCCACTTT.

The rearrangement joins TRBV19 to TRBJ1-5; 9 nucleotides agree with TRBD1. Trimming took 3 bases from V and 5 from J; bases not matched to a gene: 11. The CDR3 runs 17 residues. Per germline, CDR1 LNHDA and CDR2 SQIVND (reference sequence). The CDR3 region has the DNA TGTGCCAGTAGTATCCGTGGGATACAGGGGGCGGATCAGCCCCAGCATTTT. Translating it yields CASSIRGIQGADQPQHF.